This T cell receptor (beta chain) was documented in a study of cytomegalovirus exposure and HLA in healthy donors. The PCR made use of 60 Vbeta and 13 Jbeta primers. The method was immunoSEQ multiplex PCR; TCRdb's version includes in-frame clones alone and lacks a portion of them. The data contain 95,000 to 150,000 clones, roughly 74% of them singletons. The length of the CDR3 is 16 residues. V was pared by 0 bases and J by 2 bases, with 11 bases between. The germline CDR1 and CDR2 sequences are SEHNR and FQNEAQ (reference sequence). The receptor was derived from a woman aged 45-59 years in good health and CMV-seropositive. The chain recombines TRBV7-9 with TRBJ2-1, with unresolved D. The source material was PBMCs. The CDR3 region is CASSLAYGRTYNEQFF. Here the CDR3 DNA reads TGTGCCAGCAGCTTAGCGTATGGGCGTACCTACAATGAGCAGTTCTTC.